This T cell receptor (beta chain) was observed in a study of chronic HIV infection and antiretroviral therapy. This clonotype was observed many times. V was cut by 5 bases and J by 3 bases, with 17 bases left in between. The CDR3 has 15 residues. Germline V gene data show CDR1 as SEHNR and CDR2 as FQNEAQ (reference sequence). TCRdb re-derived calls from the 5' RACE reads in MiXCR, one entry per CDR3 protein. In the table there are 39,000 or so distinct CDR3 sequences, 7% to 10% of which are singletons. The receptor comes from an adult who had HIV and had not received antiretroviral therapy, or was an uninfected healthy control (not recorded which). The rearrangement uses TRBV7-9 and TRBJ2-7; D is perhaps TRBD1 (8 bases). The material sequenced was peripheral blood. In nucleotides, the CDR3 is TGTGCCAGCAGCGACCCACAGGGGGGGCTCTACGAGCAGTACTTC. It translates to CASSDPQGGLYEQYF.